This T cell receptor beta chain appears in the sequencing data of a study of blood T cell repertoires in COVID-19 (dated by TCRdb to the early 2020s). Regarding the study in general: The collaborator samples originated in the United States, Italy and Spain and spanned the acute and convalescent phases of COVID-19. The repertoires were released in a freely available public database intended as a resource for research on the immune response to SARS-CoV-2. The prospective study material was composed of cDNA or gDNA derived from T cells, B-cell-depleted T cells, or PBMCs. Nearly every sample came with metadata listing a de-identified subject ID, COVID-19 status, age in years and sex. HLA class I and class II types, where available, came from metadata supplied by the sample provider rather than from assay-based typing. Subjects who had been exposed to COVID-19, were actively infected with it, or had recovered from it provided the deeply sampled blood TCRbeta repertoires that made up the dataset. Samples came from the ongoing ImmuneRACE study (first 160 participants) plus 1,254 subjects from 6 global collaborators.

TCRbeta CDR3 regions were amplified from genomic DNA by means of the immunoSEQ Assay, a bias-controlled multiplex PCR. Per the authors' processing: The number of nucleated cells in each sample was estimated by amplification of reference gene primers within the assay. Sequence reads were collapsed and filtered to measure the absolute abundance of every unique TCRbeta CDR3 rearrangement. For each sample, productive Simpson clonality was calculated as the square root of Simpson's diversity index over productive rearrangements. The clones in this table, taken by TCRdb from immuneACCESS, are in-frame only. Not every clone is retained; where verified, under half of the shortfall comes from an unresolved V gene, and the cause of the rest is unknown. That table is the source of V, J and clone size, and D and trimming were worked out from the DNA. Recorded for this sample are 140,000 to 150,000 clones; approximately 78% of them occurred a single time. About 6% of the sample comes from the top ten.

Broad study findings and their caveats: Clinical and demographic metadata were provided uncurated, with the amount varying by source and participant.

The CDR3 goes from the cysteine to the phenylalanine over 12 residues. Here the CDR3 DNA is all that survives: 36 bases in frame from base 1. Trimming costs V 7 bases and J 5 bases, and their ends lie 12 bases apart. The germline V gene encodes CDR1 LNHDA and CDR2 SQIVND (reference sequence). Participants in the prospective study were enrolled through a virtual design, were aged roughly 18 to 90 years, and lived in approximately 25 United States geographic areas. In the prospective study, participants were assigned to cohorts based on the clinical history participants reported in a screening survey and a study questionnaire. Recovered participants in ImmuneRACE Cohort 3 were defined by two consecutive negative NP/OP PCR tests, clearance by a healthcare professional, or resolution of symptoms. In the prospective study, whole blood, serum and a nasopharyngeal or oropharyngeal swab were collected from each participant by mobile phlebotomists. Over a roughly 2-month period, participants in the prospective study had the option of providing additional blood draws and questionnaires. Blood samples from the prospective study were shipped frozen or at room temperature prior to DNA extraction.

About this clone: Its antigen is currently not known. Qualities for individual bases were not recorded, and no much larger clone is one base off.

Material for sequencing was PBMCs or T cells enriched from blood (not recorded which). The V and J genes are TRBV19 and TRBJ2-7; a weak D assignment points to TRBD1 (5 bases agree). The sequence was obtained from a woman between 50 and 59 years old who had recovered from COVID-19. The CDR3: CASISGYNEQYF. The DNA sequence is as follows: TGTGCCAGTATTTCAGGGTATAACGAGCAGTACTTC.